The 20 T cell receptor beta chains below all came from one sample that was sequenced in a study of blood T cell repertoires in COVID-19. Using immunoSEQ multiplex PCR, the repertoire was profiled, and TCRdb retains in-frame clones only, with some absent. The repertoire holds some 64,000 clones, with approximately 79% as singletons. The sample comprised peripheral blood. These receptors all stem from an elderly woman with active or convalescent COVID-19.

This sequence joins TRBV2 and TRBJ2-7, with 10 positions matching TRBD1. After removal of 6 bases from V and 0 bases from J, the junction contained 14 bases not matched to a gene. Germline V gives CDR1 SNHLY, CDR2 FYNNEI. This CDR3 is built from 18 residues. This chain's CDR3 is CASSARDRGLLPSYEQYF. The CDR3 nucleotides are TGTGCCAGCAGCGCCCGGGACAGGGGCCTACTCCCCTCCTACGAGCAGTACTTC. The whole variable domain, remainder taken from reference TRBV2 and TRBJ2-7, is EPEVTQTPSHQVTQMGQEVILRCVPISNHLYFYWYRQILGQKVEFLVSFYNNEISEKSEIFDDQFSVERPDGSNFTLKIRSTKLEDSAMYFCASSARDRGLLPSYEQYFGPGTRLTVT.

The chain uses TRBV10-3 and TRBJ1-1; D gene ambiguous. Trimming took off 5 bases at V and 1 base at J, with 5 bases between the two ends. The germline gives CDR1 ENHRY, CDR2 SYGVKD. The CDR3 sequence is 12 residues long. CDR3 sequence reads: CAISTRNTEAFF. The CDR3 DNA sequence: TGTGCCATCAGTACCAGGAACACTGAAGCTTTCTTT.

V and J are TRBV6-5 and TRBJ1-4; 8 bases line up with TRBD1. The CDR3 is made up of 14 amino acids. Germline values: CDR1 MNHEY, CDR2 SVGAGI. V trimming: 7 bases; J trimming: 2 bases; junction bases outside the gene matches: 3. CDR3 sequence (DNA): TGTGCCAGCAAACGGGACAGGACTAATGAAAAACTGTTTTTT. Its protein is CASKRDRTNEKLFF.

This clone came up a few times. This CDR3 reads CASSPGTGTDTQYF. The CDR3, as DNA: TGTGCCAGCAGCCCCGGGACAGGCACAGATACGCAGTATTTT. The rearrangement uses TRBV7-9 and TRBJ2-3, with 7 bases that match TRBD1. CDR1 SEHNR and CDR2 FQNEAQ come from the germline V gene (reference sequence). CDR3 length: 14 amino acids. The V and J ends lost 5 bases and 1 base, in that order; junction bases with no gene match: 3.

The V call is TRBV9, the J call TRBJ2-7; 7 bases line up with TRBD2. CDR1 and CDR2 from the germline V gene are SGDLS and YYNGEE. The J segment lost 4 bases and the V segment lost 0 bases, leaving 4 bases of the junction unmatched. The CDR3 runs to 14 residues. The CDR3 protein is CASSVGEGRYEQYF. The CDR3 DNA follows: TGTGCCAGCAGCGTAGGGGAGGGACGGTACGAGCAGTACTTC.

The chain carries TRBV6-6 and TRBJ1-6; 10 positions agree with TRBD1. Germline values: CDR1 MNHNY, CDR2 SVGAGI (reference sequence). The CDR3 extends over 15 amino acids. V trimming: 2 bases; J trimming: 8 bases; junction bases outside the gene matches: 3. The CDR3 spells CASSYTGTGDSPLHF. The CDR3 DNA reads TGTGCCAGCAGTTACACGGGGACAGGGGATTCACCCCTCCACTTT.

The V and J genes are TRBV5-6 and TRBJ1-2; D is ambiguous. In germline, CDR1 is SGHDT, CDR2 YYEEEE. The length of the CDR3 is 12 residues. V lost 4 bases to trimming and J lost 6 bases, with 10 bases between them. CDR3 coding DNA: TGTGCCAGCAGCCTCCGAGAACATGGCTACACCTTC. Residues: CASSLREHGYTF.

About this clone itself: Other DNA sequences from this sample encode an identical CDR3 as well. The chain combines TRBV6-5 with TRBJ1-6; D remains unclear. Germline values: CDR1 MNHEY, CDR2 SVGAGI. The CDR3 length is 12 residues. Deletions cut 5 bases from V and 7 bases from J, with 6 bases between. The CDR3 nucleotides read TGTGCCAGCAGTCGCCAGAATTCACCCCTCCACTTT. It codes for CASSRQNSPLHF.

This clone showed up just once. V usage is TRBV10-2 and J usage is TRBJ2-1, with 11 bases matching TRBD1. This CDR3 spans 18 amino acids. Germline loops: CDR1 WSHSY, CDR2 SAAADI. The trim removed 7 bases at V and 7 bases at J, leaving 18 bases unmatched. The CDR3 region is CASIAKPGQGALGNEQFF. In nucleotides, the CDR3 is TGCGCCAGCATCGCAAAGCCAGGACAGGGGGCTCTTGGAAATGAGCAGTTCTTC.

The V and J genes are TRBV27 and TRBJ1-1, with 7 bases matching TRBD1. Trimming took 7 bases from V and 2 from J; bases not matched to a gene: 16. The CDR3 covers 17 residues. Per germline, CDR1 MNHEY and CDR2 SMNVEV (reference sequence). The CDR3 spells CASMISAKQGQNTEAFF. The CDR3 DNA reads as TGTGCCAGCATGATTTCGGCGAAACAGGGGCAAAACACTGAAGCTTTCTTT.

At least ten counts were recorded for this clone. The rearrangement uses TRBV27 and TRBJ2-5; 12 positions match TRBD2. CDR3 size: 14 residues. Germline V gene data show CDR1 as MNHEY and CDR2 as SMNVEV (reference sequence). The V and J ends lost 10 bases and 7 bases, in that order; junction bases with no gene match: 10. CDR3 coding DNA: TGTGCCACCGCTAGCGGGGGGGCTCTGGGGACCCAGTACTTC. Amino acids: CATASGGALGTQYF.

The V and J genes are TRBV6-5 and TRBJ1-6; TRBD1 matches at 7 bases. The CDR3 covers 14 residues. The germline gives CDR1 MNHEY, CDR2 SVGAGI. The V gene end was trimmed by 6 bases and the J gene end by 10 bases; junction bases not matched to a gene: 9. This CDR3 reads CASRHDRVGSPLHF. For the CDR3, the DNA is TGTGCCAGCAGACATGACAGGGTAGGATCACCCCTCCACTTT.

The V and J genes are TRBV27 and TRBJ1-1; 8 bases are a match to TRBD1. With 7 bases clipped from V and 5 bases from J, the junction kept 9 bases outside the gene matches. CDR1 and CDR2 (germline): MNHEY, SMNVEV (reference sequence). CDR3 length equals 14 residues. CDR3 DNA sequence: TGTGCCAGCAACACCAACAGGGGGTGGACTGAAGCTTTCTTT. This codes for CASNTNRGWTEAFF.

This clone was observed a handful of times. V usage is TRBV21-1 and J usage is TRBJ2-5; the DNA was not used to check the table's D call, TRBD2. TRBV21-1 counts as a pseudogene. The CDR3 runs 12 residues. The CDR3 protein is CADSGVQETQYF. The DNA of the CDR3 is TGTGCCGACTCCGGGGTTCAAGAGACCCAGTACTTC.

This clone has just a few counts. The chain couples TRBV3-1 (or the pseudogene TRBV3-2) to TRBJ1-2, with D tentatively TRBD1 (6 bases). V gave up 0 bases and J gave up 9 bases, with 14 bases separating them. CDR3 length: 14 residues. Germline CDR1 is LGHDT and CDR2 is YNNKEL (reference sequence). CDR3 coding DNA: TGTGCCAGCAGCCAAGACCCGGACAGTCGGAGCTACACCTTC. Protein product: CASSQDPDSRSYTF.

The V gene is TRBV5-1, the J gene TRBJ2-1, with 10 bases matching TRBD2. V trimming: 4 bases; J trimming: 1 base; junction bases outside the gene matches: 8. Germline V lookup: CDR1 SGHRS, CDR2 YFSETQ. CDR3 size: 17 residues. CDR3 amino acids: CASSQASGGLSYNEQFF. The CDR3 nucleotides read TGCGCCAGCAGCCAGGCTAGCGGGGGCCTTTCCTACAATGAGCAGTTCTTC. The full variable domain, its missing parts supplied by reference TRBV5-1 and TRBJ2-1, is KAGVTQTPRYLIKTRGQQVTLSCSPISGHRSVSWYQQTPGQGLQFLFEYFSETQRNKGNFPGRFSGRQFSNSRSEMNVSTLELGDSALYLCASSQASGGLSYNEQFFGPGTRLTVL.

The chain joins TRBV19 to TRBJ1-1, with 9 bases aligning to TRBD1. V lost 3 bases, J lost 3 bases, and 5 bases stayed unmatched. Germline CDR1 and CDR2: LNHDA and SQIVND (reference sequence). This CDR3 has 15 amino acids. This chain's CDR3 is CASSMGGQGYTEAFF. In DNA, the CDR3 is TGTGCCAGTAGTATGGGGGGACAGGGTTACACTGAAGCTTTCTTT.

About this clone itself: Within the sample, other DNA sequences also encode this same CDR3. CDR3 protein: CASSPSLTDTQYF. The CDR3 DNA is TGTGCCAGCTCACCAAGCCTCACAGATACGCAGTATTTT. V and J are TRBV18 and TRBJ2-3; D gene uncertain. CDR1 KGHSH and CDR2 LQKENI come from the germline V gene. V was clipped by 2 bases and J by 2 bases, with 5 bases between them. The CDR3 consists of 13 residues.

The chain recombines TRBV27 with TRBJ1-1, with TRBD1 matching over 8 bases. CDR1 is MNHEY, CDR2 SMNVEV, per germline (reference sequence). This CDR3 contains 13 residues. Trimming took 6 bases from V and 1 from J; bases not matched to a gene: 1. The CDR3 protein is CASRGTGNTEAFF. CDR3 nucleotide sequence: TGTGCCAGCAGGGGGACAGGGAACACTGAAGCTTTCTTT.

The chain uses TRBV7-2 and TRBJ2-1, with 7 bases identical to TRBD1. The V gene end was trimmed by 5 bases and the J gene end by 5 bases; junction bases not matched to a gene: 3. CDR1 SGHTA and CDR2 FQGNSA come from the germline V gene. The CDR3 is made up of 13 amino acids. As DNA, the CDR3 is TGTGCCAGCAGCCTCGACAGGGACAATGAGCAGTTCTTC. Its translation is CASSLDRDNEQFF.